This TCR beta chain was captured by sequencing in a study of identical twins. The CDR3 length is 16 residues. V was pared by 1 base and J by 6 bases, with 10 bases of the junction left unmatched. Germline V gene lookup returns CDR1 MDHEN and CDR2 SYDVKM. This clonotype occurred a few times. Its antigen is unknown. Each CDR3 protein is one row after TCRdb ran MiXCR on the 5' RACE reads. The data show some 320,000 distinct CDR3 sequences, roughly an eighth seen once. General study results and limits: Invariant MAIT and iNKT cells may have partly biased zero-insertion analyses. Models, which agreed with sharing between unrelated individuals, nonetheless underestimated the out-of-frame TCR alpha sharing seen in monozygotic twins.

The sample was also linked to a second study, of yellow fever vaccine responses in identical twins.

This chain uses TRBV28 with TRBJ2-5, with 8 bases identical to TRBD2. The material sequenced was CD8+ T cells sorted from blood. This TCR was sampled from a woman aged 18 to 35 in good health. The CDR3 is CASSLYDGRALKTQYF. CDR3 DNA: TGTGCCAGCAGTTTATACGACGGGAGGGCCTTGAAGACCCAGTACTTC.